This TCR beta chain was captured by sequencing in a study of blood T cells in healthy people across ages. The people who gave samples were healthy Caucasians from Russia, aged about 6 to 100. Next came a second PCR, run for about 7 to 12 cycles, which used a sample-barcoded 5' primer along with a J-beta primer mix. In TCRdb, the 5' RACE reads were re-called with MiXCR into one record per CDR3 protein. The profile shows some 940,000 distinct CDR3 sequences, about 27% of them singletons. V dropped 3 bases and J dropped 5 bases, with 22 bases sitting between them. The CDR3 covers 16 residues. Germline values: CDR1 DFQATT, CDR2 SNEGSKA (reference sequence). Another study also made use of these data, one on T cells of mothers and their children. This second study notes: A few healthy Caucasian mothers and their six children were the donors.

The V and J genes are TRBV20-1 and TRBJ2-5; a possible D gene is TRBD2 (7 bases). The TCR sequence derives from a woman aged 40-49 years in good health. The sequencing input was blood. The CDR3 reads CSASPGLGGAAETQYF. The CDR3 DNA is TGCAGTGCTAGCCCTGGGTTGGGGGGGGCCGCCGAGACCCAGTACTTC.